The source of this TCR beta chain is a study of CD8+ T cells in alopecia areata. V lost 0 bases, J lost 5 bases, and 16 bases lay in between. CDR1 LGHNA and CDR2 YSLEER come from the germline V gene. CDR3 size: 16 residues. RNA, once extracted, was reverse transcribed into cDNA for use as the sequencing template. Libraries were prepared by immunoSEQ multiplex PCR; TCRdb keeps only in-frame clonotypes and omits some of them. This sample has 150,000 to 200,000 clones; roughly 65% occur once, and the top ten carry approximately 0.91%. As to treatment: oral pan-JAK inhibitor, 5-10 mg twice daily. The chain uses TRBV4-3 and TRBJ2-5; a possible D gene is TRBD2 (6 bases). This TCR derives from a human donor with alopecia areata. Source: CD4+ T cells sorted from blood, taken at week 4, from a patient treated with tofacitinib. CDR3 sequence: CASSQDRRVSGETQYF. In nucleotides, the CDR3 is TGCGCCAGCAGCCAAGACCGGAGGGTTTCGGGGGAGACCCAGTACTTC.